This passage covers 21 T cell receptor beta chains from one sample sequenced in a study of cytomegalovirus exposure and HLA in healthy donors. The PCR used 60 Vbeta and 13 Jbeta primers. Profiling relied on immunoSEQ multiplex PCR, and the TCRdb table lists in-frame clones only, not all of them. The sample records 95,000 to 150,000 clones, 80% being singletons. The sample was PBMCs. The receptors derive from a female donor in good health and CMV-seropositive.

The chain combines TRBV5-8 with TRBJ1-1; 9 positions match TRBD1. The CDR3 runs 14 residues. Germline assignment: CDR1 SGHTS and CDR2 YDEGEE. V lost 3 bases to trimming and J lost 6 bases; unmatched junction nucleotides: 6. DNA of the CDR3: TGTGCCAGCAGCTCGGACAGGGGCTTGGCTGAAGCTTTCTTT. Protein sequence: CASSSDRGLAEAFF.

This sequence joins TRBV6-5 and TRBJ1-6, with 10 bases fitting TRBD1. Germline lookup yields CDR1 MNHEY and CDR2 SVGAGI. The CDR3 runs 15 residues. V was clipped by 5 bases and J by 10 bases; unmatched bases: 8. This chain's CDR3 is CASSTSTGGWSPLHF. As DNA, the CDR3 is TGTGCCAGCAGTACCTCGACAGGGGGCTGGTCACCCCTCCACTTT.

The chain joins TRBV2 to TRBJ1-2; D call uncertain. CDR1 is SNHLY, CDR2 FYNNEI, per germline. This CDR3 has 12 amino acids. V lost 7 bases, J lost 7 bases, and 13 bases lay in between. The CDR3 bases are TGTGCCAGCACCGAACGGGGTGGTGGCTACACCTTC. Amino acids: CASTERGGGYTF. The full variable domain, completed using reference TRBV2 and TRBJ1-2, is EPEVTQTPSHQVTQMGQEVILRCVPISNHLYFYWYRQILGQKVEFLVSFYNNEISEKSEIFDDQFSVERPDGSNFTLKIRSTKLEDSAMYFCASTERGGGYTFGSGTRLTVV.

The chain joins TRBV2 to TRBJ1-2; D not resolved. Germline CDR1 SNHLY, CDR2 FYNNEI. V was trimmed by 6 bases and J by 6 bases, leaving 8 bases between them. This CDR3 is built from 11 residues. The CDR3 protein is CASRMEDGYTF. The CDR3 DNA follows: TGTGCCAGCAGGATGGAGGATGGCTACACCTTC.

This clone has only a few counts. The V gene is TRBV5-1, the J gene TRBJ2-4; possible D gene TRBD1, 6 bases. The CDR3 runs to 15 residues. Germline assignment: CDR1 SGHRS and CDR2 YFSETQ. V was trimmed by 0 bases and J by 6 bases, leaving 13 bases between them. The CDR3 region has the DNA TGCGCCAGCAGCTTGGGGCAGGGGTCGGGAAACATTCAGTACTTC. This sequence encodes CASSLGQGSGNIQYF.

V and J are TRBV29-1 and TRBJ2-1; 7 nucleotides align to TRBD1. The ends lost 7 bases at V and 4 bases at J; junction bases unmatched: 4. Germline V gives CDR1 SQVTM, CDR2 ANQGSEA. The CDR3 is made up of 12 amino acids. In DNA, the CDR3 is TGCAGCGAAGGGACAGATTACAATGAGCAGTTCTTC. Amino acids: CSEGTDYNEQFF.

V is TRBV9 and J is TRBJ2-4; TRBD1 is a possible D gene (8 bases). Looked up from germline, CDR1 is SGDLS and CDR2 is YYNGEE. This CDR3 region has 14 residues. V lost 4 bases, J lost 8 bases, and 16 bases lay in between. CDR3 amino acids: CASSPRTGRDIQYF. The DNA for the CDR3 is TGTGCCAGCAGCCCCCGGACAGGGAGGGACATTCAGTACTTC.

A note on this clone: One junction end disagrees with the germline gene, perhaps due to a read error. This rearrangement joins TRBV7-9 to TRBJ1-6; 10 bases fit TRBD1. This CDR3 spans 16 amino acids. CDR1 and CDR2 (germline): SEHNR, FQNEAQ (reference sequence). For the CDR3, the DNA is TGTTCCAGCAGCTTAGAGGACAGGGGGGGGGTTTCACCCCTCCACTTT. Amino acid sequence: CSSSLEDRGGVSPLHF.

This CDR3 reads CASSYAGTGVEQFF. CDR3 nucleotides: TGTGCCAGCAGTTACGCCGGGACAGGGGTCGAGCAGTTCTTC. The genes are TRBV6-6 and TRBJ2-1, with 10 bases that match TRBD1. V lost 2 bases and J lost 10; bases outside the gene matches: 5. Germline assignment: CDR1 MNHNY and CDR2 SVGAGI (reference sequence). The CDR3 contains 14 residues.

The V and J genes are TRBV5-4 and TRBJ1-2, with TRBD1 matching 10 bases. The CDR3 runs to 15 residues. Germline-derived CDR1 and CDR2 are SGHNT and YYREEE (reference sequence). V lost 3 bases to trimming and J lost 4 bases; unmatched junction nucleotides: 6. DNA of the CDR3: TGTGCCAGCAGCTCGGGGACAGGGGCGGCCTATGGCTACACCTTC. Its translation: CASSSGTGAAYGYTF.

The V gene is TRBV10-3, the J gene TRBJ2-1; weak D call: TRBD2 (5 bases). V was shortened by 3 bases and J by 5 bases, with 11 bases between the two germline ends. CDR3 length: 14 residues. In germline, CDR1 is ENHRY, CDR2 SYGVKD. This CDR3 is CAISDSPRDNEQFF. The CDR3, as DNA: TGTGCCATCAGTGATTCACCGCGGGACAATGAGCAGTTCTTC.

The CDR3 loop is CASSSWSGGYQETQYF. CDR3 bases: TGTGCCAGCAGCTCCTGGAGCGGGGGGTACCAAGAGACCCAGTACTTC. The V gene is TRBV7-9, the J gene TRBJ2-5; TRBD2 matches 9 bases. The V gene end was trimmed by 4 bases and the J gene end by 0 bases; junction bases not matched to a gene: 6. Germline-derived CDR1 and CDR2 are SEHNR and FQNEAQ (reference sequence). The CDR3 runs to 16 residues.

This chain uses TRBV7-9 with TRBJ2-5; D gene ambiguous. The CDR3 loop spans 12 amino acids. Germline CDR1 and CDR2: SEHNR and FQNEAQ (reference sequence). The ends were cut back, 7 bases at V and 2 bases at J, with 8 bases in the middle. The CDR3 sequence is CASTTLQETQYF. The CDR3 bases are TGTGCCAGCACTACCTTGCAAGAGACCCAGTACTTC.

This sequence joins TRBV19 and TRBJ2-4; no definite D call. The ends were cut back, 1 base at V and 7 bases at J, with 8 bases in the middle. Germline CDR1 reads LNHDA; CDR2 reads SQIVND (reference sequence). This CDR3 is built from 13 residues. The CDR3 DNA reads TGTGCCAGTAGTATAGGTCCACGGAACATTCAGTACTTC. Protein product: CASSIGPRNIQYF.

The chain joins TRBV6-4 to TRBJ1-2, with no clear D. CDR3 length: 13 amino acids. V was shortened by 4 bases and J by 4 bases, with 10 bases between the two germline ends. Germline lookup yields CDR1 MRHNA and CDR2 SNTAGT. DNA of the CDR3: TGTGCCAGCAGTGCTACTGTAACCTATGGCTACACCTTC. Amino acid sequence: CASSATVTYGYTF.

J is TRBJ2-2 and V is TRBV11-2; D ambiguous. The V end was cut by 1 base, the J end by 2 bases, with 5 bases between. Germline values: CDR1 SGHAT, CDR2 FQNNGV. CDR3 length: 14 amino acids. CDR3 amino acids: CASSLGGNTGELFF. CDR3 DNA sequence: TGTGCCAGCAGCTTAGGCGGCAACACCGGGGAGCTGTTTTTT.

This chain uses TRBV2 with TRBJ2-3, with D tentatively TRBD2 (7 bases). Trimming took off 6 bases at V and 11 bases at J, with 21 bases between the two ends. The germline gives CDR1 SNHLY, CDR2 FYNNEI. This CDR3 is built from 14 residues. CDR3 loop: CASSAERGWGGQYF. The CDR3 region has the DNA TGTGCCAGCAGCGCGGAAAGGGGGTGGGGGGGGCAGTATTTT.

The rearrangement uses TRBV29-1 and TRBJ1-1; D is ambiguous. V lost 1 base and J lost 5, with 11 bases in between. Germline V gene sequence: CDR1 SQVTM, CDR2 ANQGSEA. There are 13 residues in the CDR3. The CDR3 sequence is CSVEAEGKTEAFF. CDR3 nucleotide sequence: TGCAGCGTTGAAGCCGAGGGAAAGACTGAAGCTTTCTTT.

The chain uses TRBV29-1 and TRBJ1-2; D unclear. Trimming pared 5 bases from V and 8 bases from J, leaving 18 bases between. Looked up from germline, CDR1 is SQVTM and CDR2 is ANQGSEA. CDR3 length: 13 amino acids. CDR3 coding DNA: TGCAGCGTTACGGGAGACTTCTTCCAGGGCTACACCTTC. Amino acids: CSVTGDFFQGYTF.

V gene TRBV19 combines with J gene TRBJ1-2; D uncertain. Germline V gene sequence: CDR1 LNHDA, CDR2 SQIVND (reference sequence). The CDR3 covers 12 residues. The V gene lost 3 bases and the J gene lost 10 bases, with 12 bases spanning the gap. The CDR3 coding sequence is TGTGCCAGTAGTATTTTGGGCGCAGACTACACCTTC. Amino acid sequence: CASSILGADYTF.

Note on this clone: This CDR3 is also generated by other DNA sequences in the sample. The rearrangement uses TRBV10-3 and TRBJ2-7; 9 nucleotides match TRBD1. The germline V gene has CDR1 ENHRY and CDR2 SYGVKD. The V segment lost 3 bases and the J segment 1 base; nucleotides outside the gene matches: 4. The length of the CDR3 is 15 residues. CDR3: CAISEPGQGSYEQYF. In DNA, the CDR3 is TGTGCCATCAGTGAACCGGGACAGGGTTCCTACGAGCAGTACTTC.